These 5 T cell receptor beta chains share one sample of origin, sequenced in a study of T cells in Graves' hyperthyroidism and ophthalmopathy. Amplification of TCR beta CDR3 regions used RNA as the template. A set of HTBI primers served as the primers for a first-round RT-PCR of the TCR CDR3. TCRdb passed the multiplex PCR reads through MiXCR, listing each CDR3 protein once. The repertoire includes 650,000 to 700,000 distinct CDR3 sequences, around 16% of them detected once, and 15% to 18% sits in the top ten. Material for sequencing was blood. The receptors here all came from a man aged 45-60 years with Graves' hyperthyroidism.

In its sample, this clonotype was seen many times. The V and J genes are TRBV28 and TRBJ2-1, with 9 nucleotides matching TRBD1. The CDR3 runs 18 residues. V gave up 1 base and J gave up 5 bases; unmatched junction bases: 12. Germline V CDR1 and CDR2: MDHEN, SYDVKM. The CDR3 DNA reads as TGTGCCAGCAGTTTATCGGGCCTTAGGGACAGGGCTGACAATGAGCAGTTCTTC. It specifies CASSLSGLRDRADNEQFF.

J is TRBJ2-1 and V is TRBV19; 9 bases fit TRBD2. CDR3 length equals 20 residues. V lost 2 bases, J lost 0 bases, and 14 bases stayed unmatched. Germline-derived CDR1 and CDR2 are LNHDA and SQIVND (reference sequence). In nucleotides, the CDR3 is TGTGCCAGTAGTATAACCCATACAGGGCTAGCGGGACGCTCCTACAATGAGCAGTTCTTC. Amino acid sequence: CASSITHTGLAGRSYNEQFF. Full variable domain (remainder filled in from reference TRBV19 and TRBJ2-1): DGGITQSPKYLFRKEGQNVTLSCEQNLNHDAMYWYRQDPGQGLRLIYYSQIVNDFQKGDIAEGYSVSREKKESFPLTVTSAQKNPTAFYLCASSITHTGLAGRSYNEQFFGPGTRLTVL.

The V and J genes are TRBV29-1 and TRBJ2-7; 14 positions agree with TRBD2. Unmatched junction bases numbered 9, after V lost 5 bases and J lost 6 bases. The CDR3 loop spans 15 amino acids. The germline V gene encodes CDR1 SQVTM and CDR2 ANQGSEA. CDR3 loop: CSVKAGTSGRGEQYF. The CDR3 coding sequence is TGCAGCGTTAAAGCCGGGACTAGCGGGAGAGGCGAGCAGTACTTC.

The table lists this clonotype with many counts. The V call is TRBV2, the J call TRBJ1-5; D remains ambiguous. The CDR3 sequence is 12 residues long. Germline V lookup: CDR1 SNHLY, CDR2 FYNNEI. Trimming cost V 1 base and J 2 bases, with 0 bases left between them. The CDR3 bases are TGTGCCAGCAGTGAAGGCAATCAGCCCCAGCATTTT. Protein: CASSEGNQPQHF.

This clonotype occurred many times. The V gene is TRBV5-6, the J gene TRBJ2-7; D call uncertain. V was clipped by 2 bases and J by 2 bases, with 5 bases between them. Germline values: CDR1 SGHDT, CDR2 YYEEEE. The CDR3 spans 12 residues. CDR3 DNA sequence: TGTGCCAGCAGCTTTATAACCTACGAGCAGTACTTC. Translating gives CASSFITYEQYF.